The 6 T cell receptor beta chains reported below all come from one sample, sequenced in a study of cytomegalovirus exposure and HLA in healthy donors. PCR employed 60 Vbeta and 13 Jbeta primers. The table came from immunoSEQ multiplex PCR; TCRdb's copy has only in-frame clones and leaves some out. The data hold about 200,000 clones, with 87% observed a single time. Sequencing was performed on PBMCs. The source is a boy younger than 10 in good health and CMV-seronegative.

The rearrangement joins TRBV2 to TRBJ2-1; 8 nucleotides line up with TRBD1. The germline V gene has CDR1 SNHLY and CDR2 FYNNEI. The junction had 6 bases not matched to a gene; V was cut back by 5 bases and J by 3 bases. The CDR3 loop spans 15 amino acids. CDR3 loop: CASSPTGGFYNEQFF. The CDR3 region has the DNA TGTGCCAGCAGTCCTACAGGGGGTTTCTACAATGAGCAGTTCTTC.

This clone was seen a single time. The CDR3 sequence: CASSSVGRTGGARNTEAFF. As DNA, the CDR3 is TGTGCCAGCAGCTCTGTCGGACGGACAGGGGGGGCTCGGAACACTGAAGCTTTCTTT. The chain recombines TRBV11-2 with TRBJ1-1; 10 positions match TRBD1. The CDR3 extends over 19 amino acids. Trimming took 4 bases from V and 1 from J; bases not matched to a gene: 15. CDR1 and CDR2 from the germline V gene are SGHAT and FQNNGV.

The rearrangement uses TRBV28 and TRBJ1-5; the match to TRBD1 covers 8 bases. V shed 5 bases, J shed 5 bases, and the junction held 14 bases outside the gene matches. The CDR3 loop spans 17 amino acids. The germline CDR1 and CDR2 sequences are MDHEN and SYDVKM. CDR3: CASSRQGAWEADQPQHF. The CDR3 DNA follows: TGTGCCAGCAGTCGGCAGGGGGCTTGGGAAGCGGATCAGCCCCAGCATTTT.

The CDR3 is CASSPLSDTQYF. CDR3 nucleotide sequence: TGTGCCAGCTCACCACTCTCGGATACGCAGTATTTT. V gene TRBV18 combines with J gene TRBJ2-3; D remains unclear. Germline CDR1 and CDR2: KGHSH and LQKENI. The CDR3 has 12 amino acids. V was cut by 1 base and J by 6 bases, with 5 bases left in between. The full variable domain, its missing parts supplied by reference TRBV18 and TRBJ2-3, is NAGVMQNPRHLVRRRGQEARLRCSPMKGHSHVYWYRQLPEEGLKFMVYLQKENIIDESGMPKERFSAEFPKEGPSILRIQQVVRGDSAAYFCASSPLSDTQYFGPGTRLTVL.

The V and J genes are TRBV7-9 and TRBJ2-1, with 7 positions matching TRBD2. The CDR3 covers 15 residues. The J segment lost 14 bases and the V segment lost 7 bases, leaving 20 bases of the junction unmatched. CDR1 and CDR2 from the germline V gene are SEHNR and FQNEAQ (reference sequence). The DNA of the CDR3 is TGTGCCAGCACCCTAACCTTCCGGAAGCGGGGCCATGAGTTCTTC. Translating it yields CASTLTFRKRGHEFF.

V and J are TRBV2 and TRBJ2-5; TRBD1 aligns across 7 bases. Germline assignment: CDR1 SNHLY and CDR2 FYNNEI. V lost 8 bases, J lost 2 bases, and 8 bases stayed unmatched. The CDR3 covers 14 residues. CDR3 sequence: CASFPGQPQETQYF. In nucleotides, the CDR3 is TGTGCCAGCTTCCCGGGACAGCCACAAGAGACCCAGTACTTC. Supplemented by reference TRBV2 and TRBJ2-5, the full variable domain reads EPEVTQTPSHQVTQMGQEVILRCVPISNHLYFYWYRQILGQKVEFLVSFYNNEISEKSEIFDDQFSVERPDGSNFTLKIRSTKLEDSAMYFCASFPGQPQETQYFGPGTRLLVL.